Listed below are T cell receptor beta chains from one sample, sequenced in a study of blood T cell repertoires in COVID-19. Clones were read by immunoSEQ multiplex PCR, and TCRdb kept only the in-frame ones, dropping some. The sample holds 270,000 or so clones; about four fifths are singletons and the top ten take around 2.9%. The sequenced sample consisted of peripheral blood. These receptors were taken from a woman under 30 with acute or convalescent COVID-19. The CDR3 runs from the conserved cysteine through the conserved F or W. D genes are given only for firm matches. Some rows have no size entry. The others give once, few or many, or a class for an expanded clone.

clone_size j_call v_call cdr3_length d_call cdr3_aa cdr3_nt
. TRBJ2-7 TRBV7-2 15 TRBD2 CASSLAGLAGNEQYF TGTGCCAGCAGCTTAGCAGGTCTAGCGGGTAACGAGCAGTACTTC
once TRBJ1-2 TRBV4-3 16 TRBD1 CASSPQGRQGGYGYTF TGCGCCAGCAGCCCTCAAGGGAGACAGGGAGGCTATGGCTACACCTTC
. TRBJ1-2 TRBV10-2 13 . CASSGGRGYGYTF TGCGCCAGCAGTGGAGGGAGGGGCTATGGCTACACCTTC
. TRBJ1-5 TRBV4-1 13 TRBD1 CASSGQGAEPQHF TGCGCCAGCAGCGGACAGGGGGCGGAGCCCCAGCATTTT
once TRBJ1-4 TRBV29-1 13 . CSVAQGLNEKLFF TGCAGCGTTGCGCAGGGACTTAATGAAAAACTGTTTTTT
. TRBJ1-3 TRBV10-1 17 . CASSESTGTNIRNTIYF TGCGCCAGCAGTGAGTCGACCGGGACAAATATCAGAAACACCATATATTTT
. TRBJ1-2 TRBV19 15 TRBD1 CASSKGTGDRYGYTF TGTGCCAGTAGTAAGGGGACAGGGGATCGGTATGGCTACACCTTC
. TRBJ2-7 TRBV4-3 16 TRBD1 CASSHWAGTGTYEQYF TGCGCCAGCAGCCATTGGGCCGGGACAGGAACCTACGAGCAGTACTTC
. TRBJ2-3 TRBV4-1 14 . CASSHEGREDTQYF TGCGCCAGCAGCCACGAAGGGAGAGAGGATACGCAGTATTTT
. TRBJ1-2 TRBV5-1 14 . CASSSNSLSYGYTF TGCGCCAGCAGCTCGAACAGTCTGAGCTATGGCTACACCTTC
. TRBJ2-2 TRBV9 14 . CASGAVQNTGELFF TGTGCCAGCGGGGCAGTACAGAACACCGGGGAGCTGTTTTTT
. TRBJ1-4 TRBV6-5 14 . CASSSSGGREKLFF TGTGCCAGCAGCTCATCGGGGGGGAGGGAAAAACTGTTTTTT
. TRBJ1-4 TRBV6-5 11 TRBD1 CASSTGTELFF TGTGCCAGCAGTACTGGGACAGAACTGTTTTTT
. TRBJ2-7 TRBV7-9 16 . CASSSNPGARSYEQYF TGTGCCAGCAGCTCCAACCCAGGGGCCCGCTCCTACGAGCAGTACTTC
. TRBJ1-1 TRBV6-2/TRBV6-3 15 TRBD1 CASSYQNTGAQEAFF TGTGCCAGCAGTTACCAAAACACAGGGGCGCAAGAAGCTTTCTTT
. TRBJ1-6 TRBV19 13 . CATAGEFNSPLHF TGTGCCACCGCGGGGGAGTTTAATTCACCCCTCCACTTT
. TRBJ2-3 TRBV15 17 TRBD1 CATSRDPGQGGGDTQYF TGTGCCACCAGCAGAGATCCGGGACAGGGAGGCGGGGATACGCAGTATTTT
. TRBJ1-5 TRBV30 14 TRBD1 CASSRGQINQPQHF TGTGCCTCTTCGCGGGGACAGATCAATCAGCCCCAGCATTTT
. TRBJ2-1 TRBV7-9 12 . CASSYAVDEQFF TGTGCCAGCAGCTACGCGGTAGATGAGCAGTTCTTC
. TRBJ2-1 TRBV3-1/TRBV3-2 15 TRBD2 CASSLPSSGSDEQFF TGTGCCAGCAGCCTCCCCAGTAGCGGGAGTGATGAGCAGTTCTTC
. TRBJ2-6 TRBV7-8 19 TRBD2 CASSLDGSSGRSGANVLTF TGTGCCAGCAGCTTAGATGGGTCTAGCGGGAGGTCTGGGGCCAACGTCCTGACTTTC
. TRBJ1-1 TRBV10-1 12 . CASSNRDTEAFF TGCGCCAGCAGTAATCGGGACACTGAAGCTTTCTTT
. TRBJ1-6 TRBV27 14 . CASSLGGARSPLHF TGTGCCAGCAGTTTAGGAGGGGCTCGGTCACCCCTCCACTTT
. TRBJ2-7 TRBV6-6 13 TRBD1 CASSFTGVYEQYF TGTGCCAGCAGTTTTACAGGGGTTTACGAGCAGTACTTC
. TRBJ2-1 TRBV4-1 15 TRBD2 CASSQEREPGNEQFF TGCGCCAGCAGCCAAGAGCGGGAGCCTGGCAATGAGCAGTTCTTC
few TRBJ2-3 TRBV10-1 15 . CASSENVAETDTQYF TGCGCCAGCAGTGAGAATGTAGCGGAAACAGATACGCAGTATTTT
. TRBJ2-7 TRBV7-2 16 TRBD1 CASSQPPGTGPYEQYF TGTGCCAGCAGCCAACCCCCCGGGACAGGGCCCTACGAGCAGTACTTC
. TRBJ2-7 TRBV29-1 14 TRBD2 CSVNGLAGEGEQYF TGCAGCGTTAACGGACTAGCGGGAGAAGGCGAGCAGTACTTC
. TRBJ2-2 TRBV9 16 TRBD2 CASSWGLASDAGELFF TGTGCCAGCAGCTGGGGACTAGCGTCCGATGCCGGGGAGCTGTTTTTT